A selection of T cell receptor beta chains follows, all from one sample in a study of T cell responses to AZD1222 COVID-19 vaccine. The data were produced by immunoSEQ multiplex PCR, yet TCRdb's version contains in-frame clones alone and is incomplete. The sample holds tens of thousands of clones; about nine tenths are singletons and the top ten take over 20%. Sequences were derived from peripheral blood, sampled on day 0 of AZD1222 vaccination. These receptors all come from an adult in good health. CDR3s include the opening cysteine and the closing phenylalanine or tryptophan. The D gene is left open where the match is weak. Clone size is given for some rows only: seen once, a few or many times, or a class if the clone is expanded.

D gene: NA
J gene: TRBJ1-2
V gene: TRBV7-2
clone size: NA
CDR3 protein: CASSSSQSPGNYGYTF
CDR3 DNA: TGTGCCAGCAGCTCCTCACAGTCCCCAGGGAACTATGGCTACACCTTC

D gene: NA
J gene: TRBJ1-1
V gene: TRBV24-1
clone size: NA
CDR3 protein: CATRNRPNTEAFF
CDR3 DNA: TGTGCCACCAGAAACAGGCCTAACACTGAAGCTTTCTTT

D gene: NA
J gene: TRBJ2-7
V gene: TRBV15
clone size: NA
CDR3 protein: CATSRDQGHDGYF
CDR3 DNA: TGTGCCACCAGCAGAGATCAGGGACACGATGGTTACTTC

D gene: TRBD1
J gene: TRBJ1-2
V gene: TRBV7-2
clone size: NA
CDR3 protein: CASSFQGQGARGYTF
CDR3 DNA: TGTGCCAGCAGCTTCCAGGGACAGGGGGCGCGCGGCTACACCTTC

D gene: NA
J gene: TRBJ2-7
V gene: TRBV4-1
clone size: NA
CDR3 protein: CASSQGRTYEQYF
CDR3 DNA: TGCGCCAGCAGCCAGGGACGGACCTACGAGCAGTACTTC

D gene: NA
J gene: TRBJ1-1
V gene: TRBV12-3/TRBV12-4
clone size: NA
CDR3 protein: CASSLSLTEAFF
CDR3 DNA: TGTGCCAGCAGTTTATCCCTCACTGAAGCTTTCTTT

D gene: TRBD1
J gene: TRBJ2-2
V gene: TRBV5-1
clone size: NA
CDR3 protein: CASSLVGQLKNTGELFF
CDR3 DNA: TGCGCCAGCAGCTTGGTGGGACAGTTAAAGAACACCGGGGAGCTGTTTTTT

D gene: NA
J gene: TRBJ1-5
V gene: TRBV12-3/TRBV12-4
clone size: NA
CDR3 protein: CASSPTGNQPQHF
CDR3 DNA: TGTGCCAGCAGTCCCACAGGAAATCAGCCCCAGCATTTT

D gene: NA
J gene: TRBJ1-5
V gene: TRBV7-3
clone size: once
CDR3 protein: CASLGSPNGTQHF
CDR3 DNA: TGTGCCAGCCTTGGTTCCCCAAACGGAACCCAGCATTTT

D gene: TRBD1
J gene: TRBJ2-7
V gene: TRBV5-1
clone size: NA
CDR3 protein: CASSPGQGTREQYF
CDR3 DNA: TGCGCCAGCAGCCCCGGACAGGGAACTCGCGAGCAGTACTTC

D gene: NA
J gene: TRBJ2-2
V gene: TRBV7-2
clone size: NA
CDR3 protein: CASSRGDTGELFF
CDR3 DNA: TGTGCCAGCAGCAGGGGGGACACCGGGGAGCTGTTTTTT

D gene: NA
J gene: TRBJ1-5
V gene: TRBV28
clone size: NA
CDR3 protein: CASIQAGNQPQHF
CDR3 DNA: TGTGCCAGCATTCAGGCTGGCAATCAGCCCCAGCATTTT

D gene: NA
J gene: TRBJ1-2
V gene: TRBV21-1
clone size: NA
CDR3 protein: CASSKTMPVVSGYTF
CDR3 DNA: TGTGCCAGCAGCAAAACTATGCCAGTTGTTTCTGGCTACACCTTC

D gene: TRBD1
J gene: TRBJ1-6
V gene: TRBV3-1/TRBV3-2
clone size: NA
CDR3 protein: CASSPSTGRDSPLHF
CDR3 DNA: TGTGCCAGCAGCCCCTCGACAGGGAGGGATTCACCCCTCCACTTT

D gene: NA
J gene: TRBJ2-1
V gene: TRBV24-1
clone size: once
CDR3 protein: CATSDSGVRSYNEQFF
CDR3 DNA: TGTGCCACCAGTGATTCGGGAGTGAGGTCCTACAATGAGCAGTTCTTC

D gene: NA
J gene: TRBJ2-5
V gene: TRBV5-1
clone size: NA
CDR3 protein: CASSLEGETQYF
CDR3 DNA: TGCGCCAGCAGCTTGGAAGGCGAGACCCAGTACTTC

D gene: NA
J gene: TRBJ1-2
V gene: TRBV4-3
clone size: NA
CDR3 protein: CASSQDATGGPVYGYTF
CDR3 DNA: TGCGCCAGCAGCCAAGATGCGACAGGCGGGCCCGTCTATGGCTACACCTTC

D gene: NA
J gene: TRBJ1-6
V gene: TRBV5-8
clone size: once
CDR3 protein: CASCRGGRNNSPLHF
CDR3 DNA: TGTGCCAGCTGCCGGGGGGGCAGGAATAATTCACCCCTCCACTTT